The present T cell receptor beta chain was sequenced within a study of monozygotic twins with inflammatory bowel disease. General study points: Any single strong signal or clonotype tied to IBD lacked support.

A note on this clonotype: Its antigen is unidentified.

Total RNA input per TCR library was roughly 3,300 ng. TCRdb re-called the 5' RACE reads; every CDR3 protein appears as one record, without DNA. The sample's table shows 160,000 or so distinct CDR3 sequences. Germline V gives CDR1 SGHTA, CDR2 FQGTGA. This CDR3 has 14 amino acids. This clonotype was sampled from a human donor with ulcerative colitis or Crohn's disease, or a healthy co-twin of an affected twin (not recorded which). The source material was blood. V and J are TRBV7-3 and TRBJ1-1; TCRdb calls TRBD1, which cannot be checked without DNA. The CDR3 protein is CASSPGRTHTEAFF.